The 5 T cell receptor beta chains below all came from one sample that was sequenced in a study of blood T cell repertoires in COVID-19. Generated by immunoSEQ multiplex PCR, the TCRdb table keeps only in-frame clones and is missing some. The data show about 200,000 clones, approximately 90% seen once. The source material was peripheral blood. These receptors all come from a man aged 35 to 55 with acute or convalescent COVID-19.

This clone was picked up many times. CDR3 in amino acids: CASSSGTGGETQYF. In DNA, the CDR3 is TGTGCCAGCAGTTCCGGGACAGGAGGGGAGACCCAGTACTTC. V usage is TRBV6-4 and J usage is TRBJ2-5; 8 nucleotides align to TRBD1. Germline V gene data show CDR1 as MRHNA and CDR2 as SNTAGT. V lost 5 bases to trimming and J lost 5 bases; unmatched junction nucleotides: 7. CDR3 length: 14 amino acids.

The chain recombines TRBV28 with TRBJ2-7, with 7 bases that match TRBD1. The germline CDR1 and CDR2 sequences are MDHEN and SYDVKM. The CDR3 is 13 residues long. After removal of 6 bases from V and 2 bases from J, the junction contained 4 bases not matched to a gene. For the CDR3, the DNA is TGTGCCAGCAGCTCGGGACAGACCTACGAGCAGTACTTC. Its protein product is CASSSGQTYEQYF.

V gene TRBV19 combines with J gene TRBJ2-7, with TRBD2 as a possible D gene (6 bases). The germline CDR1 and CDR2 sequences are LNHDA and SQIVND (reference sequence). The V end was cut by 3 bases, the J end by 3 bases, with 12 bases between. The CDR3 covers 14 residues. The CDR3 nucleotides are TGTGCCAGTAGTATGAATAGCGGAGGCTACGAGCAGTACTTC. This translates into CASSMNSGGYEQYF.

The gene calls are TRBV5-8 and TRBJ1-2, with 8 bases that match TRBD1. Germline CDR1 is SGHTS and CDR2 is YDEGEE. The CDR3 spans 14 residues. Germline trimming cut 7 bases from V and 4 bases from J; bases unmatched to any gene: 9. The CDR3 sequence: CASDGGQGTYGYTF. CDR3 sequence (DNA): TGTGCCAGCGACGGTGGACAGGGCACCTATGGCTACACCTTC.

The chain recombines TRBV5-1 with TRBJ2-1, with D possibly TRBD2 on 5 matching bases. CDR1 is SGHRS, CDR2 YFSETQ, per germline. This CDR3 spans 12 amino acids. The V end was cut by 7 bases, the J end by 8 bases, with 13 bases between. The CDR3 region is CASGGNGDEQFF. In DNA form, the CDR3 reads TGCGCCAGCGGTGGAAACGGGGATGAGCAGTTCTTC.